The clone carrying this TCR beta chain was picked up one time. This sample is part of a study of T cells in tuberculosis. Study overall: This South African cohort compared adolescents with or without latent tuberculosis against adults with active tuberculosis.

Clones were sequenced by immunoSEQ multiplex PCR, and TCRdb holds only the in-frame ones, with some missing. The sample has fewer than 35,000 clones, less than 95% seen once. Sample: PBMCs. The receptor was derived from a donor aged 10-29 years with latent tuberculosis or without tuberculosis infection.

The CDR3: CASKEYRVHGEQYF. The CDR3 nucleotides read TGTGCCAGCAAAGAATACAGGGTTCATGGCGAGCAGTACTTC. V usage is TRBV2 and J usage is TRBJ2-7; D is perhaps TRBD1 (6 bases). This CDR3 is 14 amino acids long. The V end was cut by 7 bases, the J end by 6 bases, with 19 bases between. Germline V gene data show CDR1 as SNHLY and CDR2 as FYNNEI. The variable domain in full, completed from reference TRBV2 and TRBJ2-7, reads EPEVTQTPSHQVTQMGQEVILRCVPISNHLYFYWYRQILGQKVEFLVSFYNNEISEKSEIFDDQFSVERPDGSNFTLKIRSTKLEDSAMYFCASKEYRVHGEQYFGPGTRLTVT.